Sequencing of this T cell receptor (beta chain) was carried out in a study of Ad26.COV2.S vaccination and SARS-CoV-2 variants (dated by TCRdb to about 2021). General notes on the study: Vaccine-arm donors were drawn from COV1001, a multicentre, randomized, double-blind, placebo-controlled phase I-IIa trial of Ad26.COV2.S in healthy adults. Ad26.COV2.S was administered intramuscularly at 5 x 10^10 or 1 x 10^11 viral particles, either as a single shot or as two shots given 56 days apart. Sequencing of the TCRbeta repertoire served to evaluate the specificity and breadth of SARS-CoV-2-reactive T cell receptors following Ad26.COV2.S vaccination. A total of 32 samples were included in the TCR-sequenced set, comprising around 19 Ad26.COV2.S vaccine recipients, 5 placebo recipients and 8 SARS-CoV-2 convalescent individuals. Trial participants were randomized into five groups of five: low-dose or high-dose Ad26.COV2.S given once or twice, or placebo on both occasions. Investigators remained blinded to trial group allocation during experiments and outcome assessment. Overall study outcomes, separate from this receptor: Vaccine and placebo recipients had similar non-spike TCR breadth, a finding consistent with the vaccine containing only spike. After vaccination, spike-specific CD8+ and CD4+ T cell responses were reported to show substantial breadth. Spike-specific TCR breadth was higher in Ad26.COV2.S recipients than in placebo recipients (P = 0.0014). It was noted by the authors that total T cell responses may have been underestimated by the TCR breadth and depth analyses. The study was not powered to compare responses between vaccine doses or regimens.

The treatment or condition tag for this specimen amounts to: some 20 received Ad26.COV2.S at low or high dose, single or two shots; roughly five received placebo; per-sample allocation not given. For vaccine and placebo recipients, repertoires were sequenced using samples collected on day 63 after the first injection. Cohort 1b enrolled roughly 25 adults aged 18-55 years at a single site in Boston, USA, between 29 July and 7 August 2020. As a vaccine, Ad26.COV2.S was a replication-incompetent adenovirus type 26 vector that expressed a prefusion-stabilized SARS-CoV-2 spike protein derived from the original Wuhan strain. Trimming accounts for 4 bases at V and 4 bases at J, while the number of junction bases matched to no gene is 6. The germline V gene (reference sequence) sets CDR1 to LNHDA and CDR2 to SQIVND. From the cysteine up to the phenylalanine, the CDR3 has a length of 16 residues. CDR3 DNA only is kept here, 48 bases in frame from base 1.

On this clone itself: The specificity of this receptor is unknown. Per-base quality was not reported, and no clone a single base away is much larger than it.

The immunoSEQ Assay was the method used to sequence TCRbeta CDR3 regions. After extraction, genomic DNA underwent amplification by bias-controlled multiplex PCR, followed by high-throughput sequencing. On the study's bioinformatics: To quantify the absolute abundance of every unique TCRbeta CDR3 region, sequences were collapsed and filtered. Usable DNA was measured by amplifying reference genes present in all nucleated cells, and TCRbeta template counts were normalized to that usable DNA to estimate T cell fraction. Repertoire TCRs were annotated as SARS-CoV-2-specific when V gene, CDR3 amino acid sequence and J gene were exactly matched to a known reactive TCR set. The reference SARS-CoV-2 TCR set came from MIRA and was filtered for enrichment in COVID-19-positive ImmuneCODE repertoires, removing public or cross-reactive TCRs. Using the MIRA antigens, annotated TCRs were further analysed by specific ORF or by position within an ORF. Depth was the summed frequency of annotated unique rearrangements, while breadth was defined as annotated unique rearrangements over total unique productive rearrangements. TCR breadth was compared between groups using two-sided Wilcoxon rank-sum tests. Drawn from immuneACCESS, this table holds only the in-frame rearrangements with V and J called that TCRdb kept. Clones are partly lost; checked studies trace under half to an unresolved V gene and leave the rest unexplained. The DNA gave D and trimming, while V, J and clone size come from that table. This sample has around 450,000 clones in its table, and 89% of those were observed once. The ten largest clones capture approximately 2.5% of the sample.

Here the sequenced sample was peripheral blood, taken in a trial of Ad26.COV2.S vaccine versus placebo. The rearrangement joined TRBV19 to TRBJ2-1; TRBD2 matches 11 bases in the middle. The receptor's source is a person between 18 and 59 years old who received the Ad26.COV2.S COVID-19 vaccine or a placebo. The base sequence is TGTGCCAGTAGTACCAGACTAGCGGGAATTTACAATGAGCAGTTCTTC. It translates as CASSTRLAGIYNEQFF.